The text below deals with one T cell receptor beta chain. With no exception, relapse followed autologous stem cell transplantation in all patients, and brentuximab vedotin exposure varied. With magnetic negative selection, CD4+ T cells were purified from PBMCs that had been thawed. CDR1 is SEHNR, CDR2 FQNEAQ, per germline (reference sequence). Trimming shortened V by 1 base and J by 9 bases, and 13 bases separated the two germline ends. CDR3 length: 14 residues. This record belongs to a study of PD-1 blockade in classical Hodgkin lymphoma. Clones were sequenced by immunoSEQ multiplex PCR, and TCRdb holds only the in-frame ones, with some missing. The repertoire has 30,000 to 35,000 clones, 80% to 95% of them found once; the top ten carry 0.2% to 0.3%.

V is TRBV7-9 and J is TRBJ1-5, with D unclear. The specimen was CD4+ T cells from blood, collected at baseline. This receptor was obtained from a human donor with classical Hodgkin lymphoma. CDR3 sequence reads: CASSLGTAVSPQHF. CDR3 DNA sequence: TGTGCCAGCAGCTTAGGAACCGCGGTGTCGCCCCAGCATTTT.